These 4 T cell receptor beta chains were sequenced from one sample in a study of blood T cell repertoires in COVID-19. Clones were sequenced by immunoSEQ multiplex PCR, and TCRdb holds only the in-frame ones, with some missing. The sample shows about 46,000 clones, over 80% of them seen only once. Sequenced: peripheral blood. The receptors come from a human donor with active COVID-19. The donor label of this sample is uncertain.

This chain joins TRBV6-2 or TRBV6-3 and TRBJ2-1; D is possibly TRBD1 (6 bases). The germline V gene encodes CDR1 MNHEY and CDR2 SVGEGT. The CDR3 consists of 14 residues. Trimming stripped 6 bases from V and 6 bases from J, with 15 bases between. The CDR3 here is CASSGDRSSNEQFF. Written as DNA, the CDR3 is TGTGCCAGCAGCGGAGACAGGAGTAGCAATGAGCAGTTCTTC.

The rearrangement uses TRBV10-1 and TRBJ2-3; the D gene is possibly TRBD2 (7 bases). The CDR3 extends over 15 amino acids. Germline V gene lookup returns CDR1 WNHNN and CDR2 SYGVQD (reference sequence). V lost 0 bases and J 3 bases, leaving 10 bases between the germline ends. The CDR3 sequence: CASSESRGRTDTQYF. The CDR3 DNA reads as TGCGCCAGCAGTGAGTCGCGGGGGCGGACAGATACGCAGTATTTT.

This chain links TRBV7-3 with TRBJ2-1; weak D call: TRBD2 (5 bases). Trimming took off 5 bases at V and 5 bases at J, with 10 bases between the two ends. This CDR3 is 13 amino acids long. Germline CDR1 is SGHTA and CDR2 is FQGTGA. The CDR3 nucleotides are TGTGCCAGCAGCCTAGACTACAACAATGAGCAGTTCTTC. This encodes CASSLDYNNEQFF. Combining the CDR3 with reference TRBV7-3 and TRBJ2-1 gives the whole variable domain GAGVSQTPSNKVTEKGKYVELRCDPISGHTALYWYRQSLGQGPEFLIYFQGTGAADDSGLPNDRFFAVRPEGSVSTLKIQRTERGDSAVYLCASSLDYNNEQFFGPGTRLTVL.

This sequence joins TRBV3-1 (or the pseudogene TRBV3-2) and TRBJ2-3; 7 bases match TRBD1. The length of the CDR3 is 16 residues. Looked up from germline, CDR1 is LGHDT and CDR2 is YNNKEL (reference sequence). V trimming: 6 bases; J trimming: 4 bases; junction bases outside the gene matches: 13. In DNA, the CDR3 is TGTGCCAGCAGAGTTCACCCGGGACAGCCAGCAGATACGCAGTATTTT. Its protein is CASRVHPGQPADTQYF.